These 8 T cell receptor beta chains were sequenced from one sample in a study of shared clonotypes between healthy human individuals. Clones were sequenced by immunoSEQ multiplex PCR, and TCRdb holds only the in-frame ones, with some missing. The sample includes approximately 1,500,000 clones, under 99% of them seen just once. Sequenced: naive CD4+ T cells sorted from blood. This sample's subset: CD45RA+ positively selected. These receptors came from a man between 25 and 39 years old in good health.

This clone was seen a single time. The CDR3 sequence is CASSLVGLGTPKYQETQYF. CDR3 DNA: TGTGCCAGCAGTTTAGTAGGGTTGGGCACTCCAAAGTACCAAGAGACCCAGTACTTC. The chain uses TRBV28 and TRBJ2-5, with D unclear. CDR1 is MDHEN and CDR2 is SYDVKM in the germline V gene. CDR3 length equals 19 residues. Trimming cost V 2 bases and J 0 bases, with 22 bases left between them.

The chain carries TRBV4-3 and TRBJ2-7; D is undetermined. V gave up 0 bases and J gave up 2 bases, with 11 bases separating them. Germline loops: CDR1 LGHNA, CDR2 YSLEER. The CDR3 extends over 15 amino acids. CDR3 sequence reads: CASSQDAFRAYEQYF. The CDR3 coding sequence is TGCGCCAGCAGCCAAGACGCATTCAGAGCCTACGAGCAGTACTTC.

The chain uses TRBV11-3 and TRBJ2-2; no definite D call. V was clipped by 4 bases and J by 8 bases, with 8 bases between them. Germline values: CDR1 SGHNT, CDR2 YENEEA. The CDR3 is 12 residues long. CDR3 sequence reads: CASSSIPGELFF. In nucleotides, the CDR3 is TGTGCCAGCAGCTCGATCCCGGGGGAGCTGTTTTTT.

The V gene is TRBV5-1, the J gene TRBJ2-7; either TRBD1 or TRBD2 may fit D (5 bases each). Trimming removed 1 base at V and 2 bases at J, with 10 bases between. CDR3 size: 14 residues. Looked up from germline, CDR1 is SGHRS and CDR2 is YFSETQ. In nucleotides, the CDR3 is TGCGCCAGCAGCTTGTCGGGACCCCCCTACGAGCAGTACTTC. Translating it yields CASSLSGPPYEQYF. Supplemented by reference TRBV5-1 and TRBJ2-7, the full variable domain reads KAGVTQTPRYLIKTRGQQVTLSCSPISGHRSVSWYQQTPGQGLQFLFEYFSETQRNKGNFPGRFSGRQFSNSRSEMNVSTLELGDSALYLCASSLSGPPYEQYFGPGTRLTVT.

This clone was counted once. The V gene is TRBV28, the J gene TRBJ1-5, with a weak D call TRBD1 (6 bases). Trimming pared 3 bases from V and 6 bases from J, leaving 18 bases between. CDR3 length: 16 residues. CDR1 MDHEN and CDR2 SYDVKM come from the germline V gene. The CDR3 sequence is CASSFGDTPLIQPQHF. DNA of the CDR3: TGTGCCAGCAGTTTTGGGGACACGCCGCTGATTCAGCCCCAGCATTTT.

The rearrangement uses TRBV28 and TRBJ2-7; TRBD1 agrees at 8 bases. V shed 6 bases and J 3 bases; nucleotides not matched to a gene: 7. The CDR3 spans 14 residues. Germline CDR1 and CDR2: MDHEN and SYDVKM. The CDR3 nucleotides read TGTGCCAGCAGCTCGACAGGGGAGATCTACGAGCAGTACTTC. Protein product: CASSSTGEIYEQYF. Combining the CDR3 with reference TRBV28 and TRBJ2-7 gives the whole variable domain DVKVTQSSRYLVKRTGEKVFLECVQDMDHENMFWYRQDPGLGLRLIYFSYDVKMKEKGDIPEGYSVSREKKERFSLILESASTNQTSMYLCASSSTGEIYEQYFGPGTRLTVT.

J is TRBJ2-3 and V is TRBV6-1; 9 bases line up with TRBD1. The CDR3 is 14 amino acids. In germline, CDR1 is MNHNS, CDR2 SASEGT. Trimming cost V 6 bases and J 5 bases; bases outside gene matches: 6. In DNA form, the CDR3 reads TGTGCCAGCAGGGGACAGGGCTTTTTAGATACGCAGTATTTT. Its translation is CASRGQGFLDTQYF.

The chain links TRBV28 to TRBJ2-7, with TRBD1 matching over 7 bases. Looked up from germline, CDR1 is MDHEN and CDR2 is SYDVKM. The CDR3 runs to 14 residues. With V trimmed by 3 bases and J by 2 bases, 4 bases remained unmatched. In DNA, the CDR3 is TGTGCCAGCAGTTTTGGACAGGCCACCTACGAGCAGTACTTC. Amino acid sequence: CASSFGQATYEQYF.